This T cell receptor beta chain was identified in a study of response to subunit inactivated influenza vaccine. The germline V gene encodes CDR1 MGHRA and CDR2 YSYEKL. This CDR3 is built from 18 residues. Trimming removed 1 base from V and 2 bases from J; junction bases left unmatched: 6. General study results and limits: Researchers suggested that each seasonal influenza vaccination recruits few new T cells.

To note about this clonotype: The target antigen is unknown.

One entry per CDR3 protein, called by TCRdb with MiXCR from the RT-PCR reads. The table includes a few hundred thousand distinct CDR3 sequences, approximately 14% detected once. Here the sequenced sample was PBMCs from blood, taken 11 to 12 days after vaccination. The gene calls are TRBV4-1 and TRBJ2-5; TRBD2 aligns across 14 bases. This TCR derives from a man aged 50 to 60 who received an inactivated influenza vaccine. As DNA, the CDR3 is TGCGCCAGCAGCCAAGGGACTAGCGGGGGGCTCCGACAAGAGACCCAGTACTTC. Translation: CASSQGTSGGLRQETQYF.